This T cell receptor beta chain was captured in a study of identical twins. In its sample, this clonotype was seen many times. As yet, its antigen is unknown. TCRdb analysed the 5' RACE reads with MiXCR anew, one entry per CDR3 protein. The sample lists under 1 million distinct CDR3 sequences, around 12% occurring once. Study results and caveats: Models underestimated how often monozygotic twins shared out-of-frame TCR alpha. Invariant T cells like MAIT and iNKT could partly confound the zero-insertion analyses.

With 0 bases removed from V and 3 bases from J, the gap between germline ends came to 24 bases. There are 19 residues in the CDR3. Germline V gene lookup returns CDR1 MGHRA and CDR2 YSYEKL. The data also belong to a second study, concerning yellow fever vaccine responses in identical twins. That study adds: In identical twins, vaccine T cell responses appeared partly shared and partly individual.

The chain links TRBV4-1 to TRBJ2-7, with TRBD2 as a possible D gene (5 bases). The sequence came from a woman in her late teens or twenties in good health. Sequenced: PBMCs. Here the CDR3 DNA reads TGCGCCAGCAGCCAAGATCCGTCGACTTACAGCGGTAAAAGCTACGAGCAGTACTTC. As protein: CASSQDPSTYSGKSYEQYF.